The next 21 T cell receptor beta chains were all read from a single sample in a study of blood T cell repertoires in COVID-19. Produced via immunoSEQ multiplex PCR; TCRdb's table is partial and in-frame only. The profile covers 60,000 or so clones, with about 77% appearing a single time and roughly 23% taken by the ten largest. Sequencing input: peripheral blood. The receptors stem from a human donor in a cohort sampled during active COVID-19.

This clone came up a few times. The V call is TRBV7-6, the J call TRBJ2-1; a weak D match, TRBD1 (6 bases). This CDR3 comprises 16 residues. Germline-derived CDR1 and CDR2 are SGHVS and FNYEAQ. Trimming took off 3 bases at V and 0 bases at J, with 12 bases between the two ends. The CDR3 DNA reads TGTGCCAGCAGCTTCCGAACAGGGATCTCCTACAATGAGCAGTTCTTC. This codes for CASSFRTGISYNEQFF.

Comment on this clone: This sample also contains other DNA sequences that code for the same CDR3. V is TRBV5-1 and J is TRBJ1-5, with D maybe TRBD1 (5 bases). CDR3 length equals 14 residues. The ends were cut back, 0 bases at V and 5 bases at J, with 9 bases in the middle. The germline V gene has CDR1 SGHRS and CDR2 YFSETQ. The CDR3 sequence is CASSLAGGDQPQHF. The CDR3 nucleotides are TGCGCCAGCAGCTTGGCCGGGGGTGATCAGCCCCAGCATTTT. The full variable domain, rest sourced from reference TRBV5-1 and TRBJ1-5, is KAGVTQTPRYLIKTRGQQVTLSCSPISGHRSVSWYQQTPGQGLQFLFEYFSETQRNKGNFPGRFSGRQFSNSRSEMNVSTLELGDSALYLCASSLAGGDQPQHFGDGTRLSIL.

This clone was recorded only once. The chain recombines TRBV5-4 with TRBJ1-2, with TRBD1 matching over 9 bases. CDR3 length: 14 residues. Germline trimming cut 10 bases from V and 4 bases from J; bases unmatched to any gene: 11. The V gene's germline CDR1 is SGHNT and CDR2 YYREEE (reference sequence). The CDR3 coding sequence is TGTGCCTGCCACTTTGGGACAGGGCGCTATGGCTACACCTTC. Its translation: CACHFGTGRYGYTF.

The V gene is TRBV5-1, the J gene TRBJ1-2; 10 nucleotides align to TRBD1. J lost 8 bases, V lost 0 bases, and 4 bases had no gene match. Germline CDR1 SGHRS, CDR2 YFSETQ. The CDR3 loop spans 14 amino acids. The CDR3 protein is CASSLVGTGVGYTF. The CDR3 region has the DNA TGCGCCAGCAGCTTGGTAGGGACAGGGGTCGGCTACACCTTC.

CDR3 residues: CASSSGSNQPQHF. CDR3 nucleotides: TGTGCCAGCAGTTCCGGGAGCAATCAGCCCCAGCATTTT. This chain joins TRBV6-2 or TRBV6-3 and TRBJ1-5; D is uncertain. V was pared by 4 bases and J by 1 base, with 5 bases between. The germline CDR1 and CDR2 sequences are MNHEY and SVGEGT. CDR3 length equals 13 residues.

This chain joins TRBV7-9 and TRBJ2-1, with 7 bases matching TRBD2. Per germline, CDR1 SEHNR and CDR2 FQNEAQ (reference sequence). With 7 bases clipped from V and 6 bases from J, the junction kept 15 bases outside the gene matches. CDR3 length: 16 amino acids. The CDR3 reads CASTRYREAYFNEQFF. In DNA, the CDR3 is TGTGCCAGCACCCGGTACCGGGAGGCCTACTTCAATGAGCAGTTCTTC.

The gene calls are TRBV14 and TRBJ2-7; no definite D call. The germline V gene encodes CDR1 SGHDN and CDR2 FVKESK. Deletions cut 1 base from V and 1 base from J, with 8 bases between. The CDR3 is 14 amino acids. CDR3 sequence reads: CASSQAPDSYEQYF. The CDR3 coding sequence is TGTGCCAGCAGCCAAGCGCCAGATTCCTACGAGCAGTACTTC.

This clone turned up a few times. The gene calls are TRBV5-1 and TRBJ1-4; D unclear. The V end lost 7 bases, the J end lost 8 bases, and 15 bases lay between the germline ends. The CDR3 runs to 13 residues. Germline CDR1 reads SGHRS; CDR2 reads YFSETQ. CDR3 protein: CASAHPAREKLFF. DNA for the CDR3: TGCGCCAGCGCGCACCCTGCCCGGGAAAAACTGTTTTTT.

V usage is TRBV5-6 and J usage is TRBJ1-2; 10 bases fit TRBD1. Trimming cost V 5 bases and J 6 bases; bases outside gene matches: 10. Looked up from germline, CDR1 is SGHDT and CDR2 is YYEEEE. CDR3 length equals 15 residues. DNA of the CDR3: TGTGCCAGCAGACGACAGGGGGCGCAAAGCCATGGCTACACCTTC. This gives the protein CASRRQGAQSHGYTF.

This chain uses TRBV4-2 with TRBJ1-4; perhaps TRBD1 as D (5 bases). The CDR3 sequence is 15 residues long. The germline V gene encodes CDR1 LGHNA and CDR2 YNFKEQ. V shed 0 bases and J shed 6 bases, with 11 bases lying between them. The CDR3 reads CASSQDRVGDEKLFF. The CDR3 DNA reads TGTGCCAGCAGCCAAGACAGGGTTGGTGATGAAAAACTGTTTTTT.

The chain employs TRBV6-2 or TRBV6-3 and TRBJ2-2, with a tentative D call TRBD1 (6 bases). CDR3 length equals 16 residues. V was pared by 3 bases and J by 1 base, with 12 bases between. Germline-derived CDR1 and CDR2 are MNHEY and SVGEGT. Here the CDR3 reads CASSYITGMNTGELFF. The CDR3 nucleotides read TGTGCCAGCAGTTATATTACAGGGATGAACACCGGGGAGCTGTTTTTT.

The V gene is TRBV21-1, the J gene TRBJ2-7; the D segment call TRBD1 is taken from the table without a DNA check. TRBV21-1 represents a pseudogene. This CDR3 comprises 16 residues. CDR3 bases: TGTGCCAGCAGGCCCCTAGGGTCAGGGGATATCTACGAGCAGTACTTC. Protein sequence: CASRPLGSGDIYEQYF.

This clone appeared a single time. The chain has TRBV20-1 and TRBJ2-1; D remains unclear. Germline V CDR1 and CDR2: DFQATT, SNEGSKA (reference sequence). Between the trimmed V and J ends, which lost 3 bases and 0 bases, there was a span of 9 bases. There are 14 residues in the CDR3. DNA of the CDR3: TGCAGTGCTAGTAACTCGCTCTCCTACAATGAGCAGTTCTTC. Protein: CSASNSLSYNEQFF.

The chain uses TRBV5-1 and TRBJ2-2; 11 bases align to TRBD1. CDR3 length equals 16 residues. V shed 3 bases, J shed 3 bases, and the junction held 4 bases outside the gene matches. Germline-derived CDR1 and CDR2 are SGHRS and YFSETQ. CDR3 protein: CASSWTGGTDTGELFF. The CDR3, as DNA: TGCGCCAGCAGCTGGACAGGGGGCACCGACACCGGGGAGCTGTTTTTT.

This chain uses TRBV18 with TRBJ2-7, with D possibly matching TRBD2 (6 bases). CDR1 and CDR2 from the germline V gene are KGHSH and LQKENI. The V end lost 6 bases, the J end lost 0 bases, and 12 bases lay between the germline ends. This CDR3 is built from 14 residues. CDR3 nucleotides: TGTGCCAGCTCGCGGGGACGTAGCTCCTACGAGCAGTACTTC. Translated: CASSRGRSSYEQYF.

This clone has more than one count but fewer than ten. The V and J genes are TRBV6-4 and TRBJ1-1; the match to TRBD1 covers 12 bases. J gave up 4 bases and V 4 bases, and 4 bases lay outside the gene matches. The CDR3 loop spans 15 amino acids. Germline loops: CDR1 MRHNA, CDR2 SNTAGT. The CDR3 loop reads CASSAGTGGGTEAFF. DNA for the CDR3: TGTGCCAGCAGTGCCGGGACAGGGGGCGGCACTGAAGCTTTCTTT.

The chain carries TRBV19 and TRBJ1-6; D is undetermined. This CDR3 has 15 amino acids. Trimming removed 1 base from V and 8 bases from J, with 12 bases in between. The V gene's germline CDR1 is LNHDA and CDR2 SQIVND (reference sequence). CDR3 sequence reads: CASSIGSGVDSPLHF. The DNA of the CDR3 is TGTGCCAGTAGTATAGGTTCGGGTGTCGATTCACCCCTCCACTTT.

J is TRBJ2-7 and V is TRBV10-3; D may be TRBD2 (6 bases). V lost 4 bases to trimming and J lost 9 bases, with 19 bases between them. This CDR3 has 14 amino acids. Germline-derived CDR1 and CDR2 are ENHRY and SYGVKD. CDR3 in DNA: TGTGCCATCAGTGGAAGCGCCTGGGAGGTTTTGCAGTACTTC. Translating it yields CAISGSAWEVLQYF.

The rearrangement joins TRBV5-1 to TRBJ2-3, with D hard to call. The CDR3 covers 14 residues. Looked up from germline, CDR1 is SGHRS and CDR2 is YFSETQ. With 0 bases removed from V and 5 bases from J, the gap between germline ends came to 10 bases. The CDR3 loop reads CASSLGAPQDTQYF. DNA for the CDR3: TGCGCCAGCAGCTTGGGGGCCCCACAAGATACGCAGTATTTT.

The gene calls are TRBV18 and TRBJ1-3, with a tentative D call TRBD1 (5 bases). The germline V and J ends were trimmed by 3 bases and 0 bases, with 12 bases remaining between them. This CDR3 region has 16 residues. Germline values: CDR1 KGHSH, CDR2 LQKENI. CDR3 coding DNA: TGTGCCAGCTCACCCACGACAGTCATCTCTGGAAACACCATATATTTT. Residues: CASSPTTVISGNTIYF.

This clone was seen a few times. V gene TRBV28 combines with J gene TRBJ2-2; tentative D call: TRBD2 (5 bases). CDR1 and CDR2 from the germline V gene are MDHEN and SYDVKM. Deletions cut 5 bases from V and 5 bases from J, with 15 bases between. This CDR3 is 15 amino acids long. The CDR3 sequence: CASSPRRGLTGELFF. CDR3 sequence (DNA): TGTGCCAGCAGTCCCCGCCGGGGATTAACCGGGGAGCTGTTTTTT.